This TCR beta chain comes out of a study of blood T cell repertoires in COVID-19. In the study overall: The United States, Italy and Spain supplied acute and convalescent COVID-19 samples.

Original methodology: The assay estimated nucleated cells by amplifying reference gene primers. Measured with immunoSEQ multiplex PCR; TCRdb has only the in-frame clones, and not every one. The V and J calls and clone size are taken from that table; D and trimming were inferred from the DNA. This table holds tens of thousands of clones, roughly 80% found once. Germline V lookup: CDR1 KGHDR, CDR2 SFDVKD. CDR3 size: 16 residues. With V trimmed by 3 bases and J by 0 bases, 2 bases remained unmatched. This clone was observed a handful of times. Sequenced sample: peripheral blood. The J gene is TRBJ2-5, the V gene TRBV24-1; 11 nucleotides line up with TRBD2. The TCR was taken from a man aged 50 or older with acute or convalescent COVID-19. Here the CDR3 DNA reads TGTGCCACCAGTGATCTAGCGGGAGGCAACCAAGAGACCCAGTACTTC. It specifies CATSDLAGGNQETQYF.